This T cell receptor beta chain was identified during a study of HIV-infected patients and healthy controls. This clonotype was seen at least ten times. The antigen is undetermined. This CDR3 comprises 15 residues. Trimming left V 2 bases short and J 4 bases short, with 16 bases between. Germline V gene sequence: CDR1 GTSNPN, CDR2 SVGIG (reference sequence). Study conclusions and caveats: Healthy control repertoires had roughly threefold more distinct CDR3s than untreated HIV+ repertoires, and higher Shannon diversity.

No cell fractionation was done, so the repertoire covers all unsorted peripheral blood T cells. cDNA was made from 400 to 500 ng RNA using alpha and beta constant primers. Separate chain-specific third strand synthesis with multiplexing indices produced the alpha and beta libraries. Each cDNA molecule was barcoded, and a single primer pair amplified each chain. Two random hexamers, added before amplification and joined, formed each molecule's 12-nucleotide barcode. TCRdb independently ran MiXCR on the 5' RACE reads; one entry per CDR3 protein. The sample yields about 10,000 distinct CDR3 sequences, around 8% seen once.

This clonotype was sampled from an adult in good health. Specimen: blood. This sequence joins TRBV30 and TRBJ2-3, with D possibly being TRBD1 (6 bases). The CDR3 sequence: CAWSKGTGSADTQYF. DNA for the CDR3: TGTGCCTGGAGTAAGGGAACAGGGTCCGCAGATACGCAGTATTTT.